This TCR beta chain was observed in a study of T cell responses to AZD1222 COVID-19 vaccine. Germline V CDR1 and CDR2: MNHEY, SMNVEV (reference sequence). This CDR3 is 14 amino acids long. V gave up 8 bases and J gave up 0 bases, with 11 bases separating them. The assay was immunoSEQ multiplex PCR, and TCRdb's table has in-frame clones only and misses some. Of under 150,000 clones detected, roughly 90% appear once; the ten largest clones hold 0.8% to 1.1%. The sequence came from an adult in good health. V is TRBV27 and J is TRBJ1-3; D remains ambiguous. Sequencing was performed on peripheral blood, taken on day 0 of AZD1222 vaccination. The CDR3 reads CASGLRGSGNTIYF. The CDR3 nucleotides read TGTGCCAGCGGGTTACGGGGCTCTGGAAACACCATATATTTT.